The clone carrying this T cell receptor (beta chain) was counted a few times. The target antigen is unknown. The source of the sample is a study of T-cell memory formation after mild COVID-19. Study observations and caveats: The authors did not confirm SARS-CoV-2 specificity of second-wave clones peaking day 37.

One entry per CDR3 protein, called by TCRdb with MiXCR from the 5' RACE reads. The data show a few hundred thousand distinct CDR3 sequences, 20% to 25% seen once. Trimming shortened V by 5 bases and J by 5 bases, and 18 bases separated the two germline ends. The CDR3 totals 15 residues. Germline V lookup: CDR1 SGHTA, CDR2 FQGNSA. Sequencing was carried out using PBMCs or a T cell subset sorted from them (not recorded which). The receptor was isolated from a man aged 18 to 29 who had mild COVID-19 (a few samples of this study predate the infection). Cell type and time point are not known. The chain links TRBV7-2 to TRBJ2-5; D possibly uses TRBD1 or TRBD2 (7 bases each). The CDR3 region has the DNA TGTGCCAGCAGCACCCGACAGGGAGGGGGTGAGACCCAGTACTTC. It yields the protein CASSTRQGGGETQYF.